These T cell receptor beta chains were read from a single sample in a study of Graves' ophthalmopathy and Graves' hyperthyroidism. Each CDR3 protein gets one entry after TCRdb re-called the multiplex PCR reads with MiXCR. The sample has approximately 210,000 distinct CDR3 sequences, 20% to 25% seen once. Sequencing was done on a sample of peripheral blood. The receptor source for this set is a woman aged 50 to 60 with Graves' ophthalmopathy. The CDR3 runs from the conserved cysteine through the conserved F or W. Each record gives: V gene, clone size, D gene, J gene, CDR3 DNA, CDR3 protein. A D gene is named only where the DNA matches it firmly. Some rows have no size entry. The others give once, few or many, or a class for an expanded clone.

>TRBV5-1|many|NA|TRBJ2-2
TGCGCCAGCAGCGACGGCCCGAACACCGGGGAGCTGTTTTTT
CASSDGPNTGELFF
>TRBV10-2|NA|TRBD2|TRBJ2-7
TGCGCCAGCACCGCACTAGCGGGAGTAGATGAGCAGTACTTC
CASTALAGVDEQYF
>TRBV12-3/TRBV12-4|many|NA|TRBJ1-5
TGTGCCAGCAGTTTATCCAGGGGACCCAATCAGCCCCAGCATTTT
CASSLSRGPNQPQHF
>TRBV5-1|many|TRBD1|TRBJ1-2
TGCGCCAGCAGCAGAACCCCCGGGACAGCAAATGGCTACACCTTC
CASSRTPGTANGYTF
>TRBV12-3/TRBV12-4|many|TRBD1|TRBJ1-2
TGTGCCAGCAGTTTAGGACAGGGAGTTATTGGCTACACCTTC
CASSLGQGVIGYTF
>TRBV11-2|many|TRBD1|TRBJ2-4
TGTGCCAGCAGCCGTTACGGACAGGACAAAAACATTCAGTACTTC
CASSRYGQDKNIQYF
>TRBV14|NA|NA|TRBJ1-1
TGTGCCAGCAGCCAACGCCTCCGGGCCGGCGGGGGCACTGAAGCTTTCTTT
CASSQRLRAGGGTEAFF
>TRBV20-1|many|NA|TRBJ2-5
TGCAGTGCTAGTCGGGCCGGGGCGTACCAAGAGACCCAGTACTTC
CSASRAGAYQETQYF
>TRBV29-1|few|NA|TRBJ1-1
TGCAGCGTCGCGGAAGGGACACAAAACACTGAAGCTTTCTTT
CSVAEGTQNTEAFF
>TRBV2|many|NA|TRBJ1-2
TGTGCCAGCAGGAGAATCCCGGGGGACGGCTACACCTTC
CASRRIPGDGYTF